This T cell receptor (beta chain) was recovered during a study of control samples from healthy donors and cancer patients. Generated by immunoSEQ multiplex PCR, the TCRdb table keeps only in-frame clones and is missing some. The sample carries 50,000 or so clones, 85% to 95% recorded once. Germline V gene lookup returns CDR1 SGDLS and CDR2 YYNGEE. The CDR3 runs to 13 residues. The germline V and J ends were trimmed by 7 bases and 9 bases, with 17 bases remaining between them. This clonotype originated in a man aged 25-45 years in good health. The chain uses TRBV9 and TRBJ2-1; a weak D match, TRBD2 (6 bases). Sequenced input: blood. This CDR3 reads CASDEGLRGEQFF. The CDR3 coding sequence is TGTGCCAGCGACGAGGGACTCCGCGGTGAGCAGTTCTTC.